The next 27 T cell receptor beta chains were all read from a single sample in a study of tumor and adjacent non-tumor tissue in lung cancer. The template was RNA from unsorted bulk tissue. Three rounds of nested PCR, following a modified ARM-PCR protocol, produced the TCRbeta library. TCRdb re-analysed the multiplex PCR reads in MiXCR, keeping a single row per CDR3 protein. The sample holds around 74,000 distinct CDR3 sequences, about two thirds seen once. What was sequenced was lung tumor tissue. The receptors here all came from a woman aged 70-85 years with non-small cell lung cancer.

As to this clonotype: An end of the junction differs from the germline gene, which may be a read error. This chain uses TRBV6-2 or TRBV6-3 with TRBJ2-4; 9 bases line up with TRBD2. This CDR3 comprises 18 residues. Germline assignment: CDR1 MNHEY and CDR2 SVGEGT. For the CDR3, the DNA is TGTGCCAGGAGTTACGCTAGCGGGGCTGTGATAGCCAAAAACATTCAGTACTTC. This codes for CARSYASGAVIAKNIQYF.

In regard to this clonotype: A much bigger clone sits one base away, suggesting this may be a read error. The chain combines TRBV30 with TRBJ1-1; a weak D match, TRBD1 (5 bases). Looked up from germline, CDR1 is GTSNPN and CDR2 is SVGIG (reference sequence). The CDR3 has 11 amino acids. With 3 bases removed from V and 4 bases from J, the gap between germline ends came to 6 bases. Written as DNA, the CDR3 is TGTGCCTGGAGGACAGCCACTGAAGCTTTCTTT. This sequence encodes CAWRTATEAFF.

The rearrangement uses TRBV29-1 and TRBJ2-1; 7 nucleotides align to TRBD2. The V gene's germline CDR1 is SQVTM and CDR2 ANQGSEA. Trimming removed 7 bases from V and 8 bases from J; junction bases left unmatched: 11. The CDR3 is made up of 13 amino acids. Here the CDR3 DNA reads TGCAGCGCCGGCGGGGGACTATATTATGAGCAGTTCTTC. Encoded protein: CSAGGGLYYEQFF.

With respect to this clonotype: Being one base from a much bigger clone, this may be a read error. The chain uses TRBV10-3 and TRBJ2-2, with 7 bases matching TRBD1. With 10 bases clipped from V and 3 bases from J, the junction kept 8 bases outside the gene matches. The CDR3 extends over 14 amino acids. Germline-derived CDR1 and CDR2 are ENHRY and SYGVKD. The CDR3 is CANGSTGDTGELFF. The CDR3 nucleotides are TGTGCCAACGGATCCACAGGGGACACCGGGGAGCTGTTTTTT.

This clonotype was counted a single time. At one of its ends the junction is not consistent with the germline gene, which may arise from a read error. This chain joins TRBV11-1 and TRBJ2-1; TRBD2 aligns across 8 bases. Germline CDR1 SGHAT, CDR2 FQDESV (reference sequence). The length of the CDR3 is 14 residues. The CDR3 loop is CAGSLREGRYEQFF. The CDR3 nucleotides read TGTGCCGGCAGCCTCCGGGAGGGCCGCTATGAGCAGTTCTTC.

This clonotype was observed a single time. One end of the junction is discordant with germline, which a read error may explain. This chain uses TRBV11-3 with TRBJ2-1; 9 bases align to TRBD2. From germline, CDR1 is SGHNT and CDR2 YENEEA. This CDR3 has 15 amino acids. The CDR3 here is CASSLVSGSYNEQFF. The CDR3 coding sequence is TGTGCTAGCAGCTTAGTTAGCGGGAGCTACAATGAGCAGTTCTTT.

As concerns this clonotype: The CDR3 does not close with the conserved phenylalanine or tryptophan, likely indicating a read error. CDR3 bases: TGTGCCATTAGCTTAGCAATCACAGATACGCAGTATTTG. This sequence encodes CAISLAITDTQYL. The chain combines TRBV11-1 with TRBJ2-3; D gene uncertain. CDR1 is SGHAT and CDR2 is FQDESV in the germline V gene (reference sequence). V gave up 10 bases and J gave up 2 bases, with 13 bases separating them. The CDR3 runs 13 residues.

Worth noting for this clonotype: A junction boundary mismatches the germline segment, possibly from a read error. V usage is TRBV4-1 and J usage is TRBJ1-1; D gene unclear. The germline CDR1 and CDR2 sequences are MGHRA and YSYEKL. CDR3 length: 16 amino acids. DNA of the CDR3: TGCGCCAGCGGCCAACACCCTAAACATGAGTACACTGAAGCTTTCTTT. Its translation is CASGQHPKHEYTEAFF.

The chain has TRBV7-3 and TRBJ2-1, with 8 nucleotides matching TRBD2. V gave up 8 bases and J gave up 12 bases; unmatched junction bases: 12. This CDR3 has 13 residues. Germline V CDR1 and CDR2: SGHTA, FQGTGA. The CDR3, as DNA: TGTGCCAGCGGCCCGGGACTAGGGGATTGGCAGTTCTTC. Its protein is CASGPGLGDWQFF.

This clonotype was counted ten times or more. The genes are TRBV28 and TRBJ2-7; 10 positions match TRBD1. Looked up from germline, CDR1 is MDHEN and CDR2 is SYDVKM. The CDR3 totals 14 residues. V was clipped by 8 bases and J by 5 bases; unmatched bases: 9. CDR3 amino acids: CASASAGTGDEQYF. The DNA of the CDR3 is TGTGCCAGCGCCTCCGCCGGGACAGGGGACGAGCAGTACTTC.

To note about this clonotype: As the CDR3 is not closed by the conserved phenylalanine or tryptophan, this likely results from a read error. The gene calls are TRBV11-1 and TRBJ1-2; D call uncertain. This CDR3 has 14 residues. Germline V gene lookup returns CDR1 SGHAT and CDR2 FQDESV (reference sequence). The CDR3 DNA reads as TGTGCCAGTAGTCATTCGGGAGTTGGCTATGACTACACCCTC. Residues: CASSHSGVGYDYTL.

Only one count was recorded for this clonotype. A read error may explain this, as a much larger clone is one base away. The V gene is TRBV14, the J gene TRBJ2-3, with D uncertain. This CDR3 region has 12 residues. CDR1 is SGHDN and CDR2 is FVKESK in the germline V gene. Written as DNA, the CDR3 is TGTGCCGGCAGCCAAATCACAGATACGCAGTATTTT. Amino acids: CAGSQITDTQYF.

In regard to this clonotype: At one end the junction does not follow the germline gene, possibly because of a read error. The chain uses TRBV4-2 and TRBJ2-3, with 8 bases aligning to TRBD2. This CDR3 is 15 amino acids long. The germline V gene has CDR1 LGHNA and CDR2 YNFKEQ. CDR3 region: CASSQGTSLTYTQYF. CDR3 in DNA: TGTGCCAGCAGTCAAGGGACTAGTCTCACATATACGCAGTATTTT.

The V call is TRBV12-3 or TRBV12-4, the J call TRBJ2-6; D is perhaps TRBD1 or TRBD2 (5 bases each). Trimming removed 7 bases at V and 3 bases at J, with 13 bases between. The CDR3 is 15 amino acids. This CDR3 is CASINMGVGANVLTF. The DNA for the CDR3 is TGTGCCAGCATTAATATGGGGGTTGGGGCCAACGTCCTGACTTTC.

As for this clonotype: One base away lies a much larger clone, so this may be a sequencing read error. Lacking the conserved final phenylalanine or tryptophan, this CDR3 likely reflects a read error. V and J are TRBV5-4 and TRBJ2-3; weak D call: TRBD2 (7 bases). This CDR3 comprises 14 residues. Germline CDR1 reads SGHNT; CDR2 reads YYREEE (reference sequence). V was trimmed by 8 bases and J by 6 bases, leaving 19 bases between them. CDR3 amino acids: CARSAKEGGDTQYS. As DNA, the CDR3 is TGTGCCAGAAGCGCCAAGGAGGGGGGGGATACGCAGTATTCT.

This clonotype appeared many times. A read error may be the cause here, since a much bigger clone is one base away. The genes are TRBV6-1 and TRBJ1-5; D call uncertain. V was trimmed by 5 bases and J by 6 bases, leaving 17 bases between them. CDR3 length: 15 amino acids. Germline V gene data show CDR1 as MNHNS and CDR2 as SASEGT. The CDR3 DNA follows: TGTGCCAGCAGTCGGTCAGCCGACTCCAGTCAGCCCCAGCATTTT. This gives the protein CASSRSADSSQPQHF.

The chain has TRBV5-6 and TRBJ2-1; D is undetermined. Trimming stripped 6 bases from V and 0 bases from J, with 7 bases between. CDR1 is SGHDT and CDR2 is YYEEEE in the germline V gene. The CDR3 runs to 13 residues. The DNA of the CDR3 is TGTGCCAGCAACATCGGCTCCTACAATGAGCAGTTCTTC. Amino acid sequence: CASNIGSYNEQFF.

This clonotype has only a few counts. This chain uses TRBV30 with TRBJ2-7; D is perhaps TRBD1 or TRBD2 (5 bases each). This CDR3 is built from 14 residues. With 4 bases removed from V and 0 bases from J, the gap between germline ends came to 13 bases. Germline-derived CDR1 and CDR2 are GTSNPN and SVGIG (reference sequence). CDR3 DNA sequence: TGTGCCTGGAATCGGGGCACTAACTCCTACGAGCAGTACTTC. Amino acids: CAWNRGTNSYEQYF.

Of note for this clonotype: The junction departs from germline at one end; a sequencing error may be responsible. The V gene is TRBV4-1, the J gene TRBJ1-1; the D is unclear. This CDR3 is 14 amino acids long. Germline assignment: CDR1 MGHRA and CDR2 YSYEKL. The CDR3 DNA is TGCGCCAACAGCCAAGGGCTGGGGAACACTGAAGCCTTCTTT. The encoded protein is CANSQGLGNTEAFF.

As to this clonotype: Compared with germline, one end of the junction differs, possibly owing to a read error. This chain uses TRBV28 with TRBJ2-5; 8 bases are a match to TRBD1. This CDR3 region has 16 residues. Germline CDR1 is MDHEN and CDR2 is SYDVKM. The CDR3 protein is CASSPRQGAVGEIQYF. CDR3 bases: TGTGCCAGCAGTCCCCGGCAGGGGGCTGTAGGTGAGATCCAGTACTTC.

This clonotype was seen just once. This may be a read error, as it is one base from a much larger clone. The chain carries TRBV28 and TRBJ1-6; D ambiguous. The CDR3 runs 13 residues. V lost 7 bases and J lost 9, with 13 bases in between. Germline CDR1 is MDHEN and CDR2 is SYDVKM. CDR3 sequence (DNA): TGTGCCAGCACCCAGTATTCCGTTTCACCCCTCCACTTT. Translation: CASTQYSVSPLHF.

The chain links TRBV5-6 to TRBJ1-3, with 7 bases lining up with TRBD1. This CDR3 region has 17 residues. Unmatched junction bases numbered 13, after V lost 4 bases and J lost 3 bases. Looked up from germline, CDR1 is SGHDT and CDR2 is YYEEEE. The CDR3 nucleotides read TGTGCCAGCAGCGGCGACAGGGATGGCCTTTATGGAAACACCATATATTTT. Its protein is CASSGDRDGLYGNTIYF.

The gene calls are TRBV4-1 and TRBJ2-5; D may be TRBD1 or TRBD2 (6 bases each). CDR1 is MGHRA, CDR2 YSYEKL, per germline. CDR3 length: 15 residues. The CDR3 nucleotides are TGCGCTAGCGGCCAAGGTGGACAGATACAAGAGACCCAGTACTTC. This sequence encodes CASGQGGQIQETQYF.

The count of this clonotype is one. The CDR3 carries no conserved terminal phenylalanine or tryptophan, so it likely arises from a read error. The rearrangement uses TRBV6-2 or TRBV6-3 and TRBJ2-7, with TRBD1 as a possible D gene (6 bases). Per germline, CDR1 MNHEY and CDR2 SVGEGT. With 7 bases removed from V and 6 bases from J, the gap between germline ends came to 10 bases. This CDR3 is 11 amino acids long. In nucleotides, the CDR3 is TGTGCCAGCAATACAGGGCCCGAGCAGTACTTA. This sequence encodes CASNTGPEQYL.

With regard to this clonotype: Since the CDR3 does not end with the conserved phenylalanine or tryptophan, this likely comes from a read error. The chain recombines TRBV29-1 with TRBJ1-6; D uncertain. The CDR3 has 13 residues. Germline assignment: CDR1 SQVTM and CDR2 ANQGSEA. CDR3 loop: CSVGEDLDSRLHL. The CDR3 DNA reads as TGCAGCGTTGGAGAGGATTTGGATTCACGCCTCCACTTA.

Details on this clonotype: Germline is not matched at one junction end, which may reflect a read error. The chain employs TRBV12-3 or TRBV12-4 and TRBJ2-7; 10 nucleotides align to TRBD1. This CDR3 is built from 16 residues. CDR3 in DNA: TGTGCCAGCATTCCACCGGGACAGGGGATTACCTACGAGCAGTATTTC. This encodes CASIPPGQGITYEQYF.

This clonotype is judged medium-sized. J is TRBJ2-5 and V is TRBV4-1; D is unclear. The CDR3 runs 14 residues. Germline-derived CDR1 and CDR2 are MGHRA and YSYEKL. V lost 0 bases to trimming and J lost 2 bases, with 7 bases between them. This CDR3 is CASSQDRLQETQYF. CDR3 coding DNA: TGCGCCAGCAGCCAAGATCGCCTACAAGAGACCCAGTACTTC.